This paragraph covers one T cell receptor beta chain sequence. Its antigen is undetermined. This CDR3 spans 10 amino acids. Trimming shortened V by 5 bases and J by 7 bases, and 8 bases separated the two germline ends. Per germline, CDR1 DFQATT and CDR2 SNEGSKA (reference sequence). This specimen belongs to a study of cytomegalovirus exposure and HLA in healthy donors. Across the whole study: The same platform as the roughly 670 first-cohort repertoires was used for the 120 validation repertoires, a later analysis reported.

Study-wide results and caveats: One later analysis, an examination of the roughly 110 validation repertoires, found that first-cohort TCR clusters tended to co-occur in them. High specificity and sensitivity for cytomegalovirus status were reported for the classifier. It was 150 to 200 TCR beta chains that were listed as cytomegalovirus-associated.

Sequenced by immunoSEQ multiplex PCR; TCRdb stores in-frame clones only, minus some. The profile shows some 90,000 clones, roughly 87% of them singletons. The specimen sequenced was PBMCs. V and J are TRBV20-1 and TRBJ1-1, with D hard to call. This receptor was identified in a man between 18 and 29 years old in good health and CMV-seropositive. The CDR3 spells CSAREDEAFF. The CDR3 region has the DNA TGCAGTGCTCGCGAGGATGAAGCTTTCTTT.